This note documents a single T cell receptor beta chain sequence. This record belongs to a study of blood T cell repertoires in COVID-19. As processed by the authors: Counts of nucleated cells, estimated from reference gene primer amplification, were obtained. Profiling relied on immunoSEQ multiplex PCR, and the TCRdb table lists in-frame clones only, not all of them. The V and J calls and clone size are taken from that table; D and trimming were inferred from the DNA. Of roughly 230,000 clones listed, roughly 81% were seen once; the top ten hold approximately 6.6%. The CDR3 loop spans 12 amino acids.

This receptor was taken from a woman aged 45 to 65 who had been exposed to COVID-19. The sequenced sample was PBMCs or T cells enriched from blood (not recorded which). The chain carries TRBV21-1 and TRBJ1-2. TRBV21-1 is assigned pseudogene status. CDR3 coding DNA: TGTGCCGGAGGGGTGACTAACTATGGCTACACCTTC. This sequence encodes CAGGVTNYGYTF.